Listed below are T cell receptor beta chains from one sample, sequenced in a study of Graves' ophthalmopathy and Graves' hyperthyroidism. TCRdb independently ran MiXCR on the multiplex PCR reads; one entry per CDR3 protein. In the table there are fewer than 70,000 distinct CDR3 sequences, approximately 50% of which are singletons. Material for sequencing was peripheral blood. The receptor source for this set is an adult woman with Graves' ophthalmopathy. CDR3s include the opening cysteine and the closing phenylalanine or tryptophan. D genes are given only for firm matches. Rows may omit the clone size; those that give it use once, few, many or a size class.

D gene	V gene	CDR3 length	J gene	clone size	CDR3 protein	CDR3 DNA
-	TRBV7-8	11	TRBJ2-7	-	CARGDSLRGDF	TGTGCTAGAGGAGACAGCCTACGCGGGGACTTC
-	TRBV20-1	15	TRBJ1-1	many	CSADSGLLGTTEAFF	TGCAGTGCTGATTCGGGGCTTTTGGGGACCACTGAAGCTTTCTTT
TRBD1	TRBV5-1	14	TRBJ2-1	-	CASRGQDHYNEQFF	TGCGCCAGCAGGGGACAGGACCACTACAATGAGCAGTTCTTC
-	TRBV2	12	TRBJ2-7	-	CASSALPYEQYF	TGTGCCAGCAGTGCCCTGCCTTACGAGCAGTACTTC
-	TRBV19	11	TRBJ1-1	many	CAGKKGGMAFF	TGTGCCGGCAAAAAGGGGGGGATGGCTTTCTTT
-	TRBV7-2	14	TRBJ2-3	few	CASSLAGTYNEQYF	TGTGCCAGCAGCTTGGCTGGAACCTACAATGAGCAGTATTTT
-	TRBV7-6	14	TRBJ1-6	few	CASSLGGGNSPLHF	TGTGCCAGCAGCCTCGGGGGCGGCAATTCACCCCTCCACTTT
-	TRBV20-1	14	TRBJ2-3	-	CSARDDSQADTQYF	TGCAGTGCTAGAGATGACAGCCAAGCAGATACGCAGTATTTT
TRBD2	TRBV24-1	16	TRBJ2-5	-	CATSDGRGEGRETQYF	TGTGCCACCAGTGATGGAAGAGGGGAGGGCCGAGAGACCCAGTACTTC
TRBD1	TRBV7-2	16	TRBJ2-2	-	CASSLVGTGGFGELFF	TGTGCCAGCAGCTTAGTGGGGACAGGGGGCTTCGGGGAGCTGTTTTTT
TRBD1	TRBV29-1	13	TRBJ2-5	-	CSVRQGGQETQYF	TGCAGCGTGCGACAGGGGGGTCAAGAGACCCAGTACTTC
-	TRBV6-2/TRBV6-3	15	TRBJ2-7	-	CASDSSTGATYEQYF	TGTGCCAGCGATTCTTCGACCGGTGCCACCTACGAGCAGTACTTC
TRBD2	TRBV5-1	15	TRBJ2-2	many	CASSFTSGNTGELFF	TGCGCCAGCAGCTTTACTAGCGGGAACACCGGGGAGCTGTTTTTT
-	TRBV7-8	12	TRBJ2-1	once	CASSLDWVWQFF	TGTGCCAGCAGCTTAGACTGGGTTTGGCAGTTCTTC
-	TRBV5-6	15	TRBJ1-1	many	CASSGGLRMNTEAFF	TGTGCCAGCAGCGGGGGACTGAGGATGAACACTGAAGCTTTCTTT
TRBD2	TRBV7-2	17	TRBJ2-7	many	CASSLRRGTSGSSEQYF	TGTGCCAGCAGCTTACGCAGGGGGACTAGCGGGAGTAGCGAGCAGTACTTC
-	TRBV11-2	14	TRBJ2-4	many	CASSLILAKNIQYF	TGTGCCAGCAGCTTAATACTAGCCAAAAACATTCAGTACTTC
-	TRBV10-3	13	TRBJ2-3	medium-sized	CAIKADSTDTQYF	TGTGCCATCAAAGCGGACAGCACAGATACGCAGTATTTT
-	TRBV5-1	11	TRBJ1-1	many	CASSLDSEAFF	TGCGCCAGCAGCTTGGACAGTGAAGCTTTCTTT
TRBD2	TRBV20-1	18	TRBJ2-3	many	CSARALGSGTLIVDTQYF	TGCAGTGCTAGAGCACTGGGTAGCGGGACCCTGATTGTGGATACGCAGTATTTT
-	TRBV28	13	TRBJ1-1	many	CASRALISTEAFF	TGTGCCAGCAGAGCCCTCATTAGCACTGAAGCTTTCTTT
TRBD1	TRBV6-6	14	TRBJ1-1	many	CASSYPTEQGATFF	TGTGCCAGCAGTTACCCTACGGAACAGGGGGCAACTTTCTTT
-	TRBV4-3	15	TRBJ2-7	many	CASSQGYGGHYEQYF	TGCGCCAGCAGCCAGGGGTATGGGGGCCACTACGAGCAGTACTTC
TRBD2	TRBV9	16	TRBJ2-5	many	CASSVGGGTPGETQYF	TGTGCCAGCAGCGTAGGCGGGGGGACGCCCGGGGAGACCCAGTACTTC
TRBD1	TRBV5-1	15	TRBJ1-1	-	CASSSRPGQSNEAFF	TGCGCCAGCAGCTCACGACCGGGACAGTCTAATGAAGCTTTCTTT
-	TRBV9	20	TRBJ2-7	once	CASSVARDRLRDRGTYEQYF	TGTGCCAGCAGCGTAGCTAGAGATCGTTTGAGGGACCGGGGTACCTACGAGCAGTACTTC
-	TRBV29-1	13	TRBJ1-4	-	CSVVGMTNEKLFF	TGCAGCGTTGTGGGGATGACTAATGAAAAACTGTTTTTT
-	TRBV3-1	11	TRBJ2-2	many	CASKDAGELFF	TGTGCCAGCAAAGACGCCGGGGAGCTGTTTTTT
-	TRBV14	17	TRBJ2-3	many	CASSQDPAGSSTDTQYF	TGTGCCAGCAGCCAAGATCCCGCAGGGTCTAGCACAGATACGCAGTATTTT
TRBD1	TRBV25-1	11	TRBJ2-1	medium-sized	CASSQTGGPFF	TGTGCCAGCAGCCAAACAGGGGGCCCGTTCTTC
-	TRBV5-1	15	TRBJ1-5	-	CASSLGGGVGQPQHF	TGCGCCAGCAGCTTGGGAGGGGGAGTCGGTCAGCCCCAGCATTTT
-	TRBV20-1	15	TRBJ2-3	-	CSARGVETSTDTQYF	TGCAGTGCTAGGGGTGTCGAGACTAGCACAGATACGCAGTATTTT
-	TRBV29-1	13	TRBJ1-5	many	CSVGGGGNQPQHF	TGCAGCGTAGGGGGGGGGGGGAATCAGCCCCAGCATTTT
-	TRBV6-1	15	TRBJ2-2	many	CASKEGGPNTGELFF	TGTGCCAGCAAGGAGGGAGGTCCGAACACCGGGGAGCTGTTTTTT
-	TRBV7-8	16	TRBJ2-5	-	CASSLVMTFAEETQYF	TGTGCCAGCAGCTTAGTTATGACTTTTGCCGAAGAGACCCAGTACTTC
-	TRBV6-1	14	TRBJ2-2	many	CASSEAGETGELFF	TGTGCCAGCAGTGAAGCAGGGGAGACCGGGGAGCTGTTTTTT
-	TRBV7-9	13	TRBJ2-2	-	CASSLYTTGELFF	TGTGCCAGCAGCTTATACACCACCGGGGAGCTGTTTTTT
TRBD2	TRBV11-3	16	TRBJ2-3	many	CASSLVAGGSTDTQYF	TGTGCCAGCAGCTTAGTGGCGGGAGGGAGCACAGATACGCAGTATTTT
-	TRBV20-1	14	TRBJ1-6	many	CSAHPSSYNSPLHF	TGCAGTGCCCACCCGAGCTCCTATAATTCACCCCTCCACTTT
-	TRBV20-1	9	TRBJ1-2	-	CSANYGYTF	TGCAGTGCTAACTATGGCTACACCTTC
-	TRBV6-2/TRBV6-3	13	TRBJ1-5	many	CASSYEVYQPQHF	TGTGCCAGCAGTTACGAGGTTTATCAGCCCCAGCATTTT
TRBD1	TRBV19	12	TRBJ2-7	many	CASNDRTGRNWF	TGTGCCAGTAACGATAGGACAGGGCGAAATTGGTTC
TRBD1	TRBV20-1	13	TRBJ1-1	many	CSARGQLNTEAFF	TGCAGTGCGCGGGGACAGCTCAACACTGAAGCTTTCTTT
TRBD1	TRBV7-6	15	TRBJ2-7	few	CASSYTGTGGGEQYF	TGTGCCAGCAGCTACACCGGGACAGGGGGCGGTGAGCAGTACTTC
-	TRBV5-6	15	TRBJ2-3	-	CACSLLELSTDTQYF	TGTGCCTGCAGCTTGCTAGAACTTAGCACAGATACGCAGTATTTT
-	TRBV2	15	TRBJ2-7	-	CARRDPRSTSYEQYF	TGTGCCAGGAGAGACCCTAGGAGCACATCCTACGAGCAGTACTTC
-	TRBV7-6	15	TRBJ2-5	many	CASSPQTRGGETQYF	TGTGCCAGCAGCCCGCAGACTAGGGGCGGGGAGACCCAGTACTTC
-	TRBV12-3/TRBV12-4	14	TRBJ2-3	many	CASSKDQAVDTQYF	TGTGCCAGCAGCAAGGACCAGGCTGTGGATACGCAGTATTTT
-	TRBV20-1	18	TRBJ2-1	many	CSARRQGRTLILYNEQFF	TGCAGTGCCCGCAGGCAGGGACGGACTTTAATACTTTACAATGAGCAGTTCTTC
-	TRBV3-1	13	TRBJ2-1	many	CASSLREGVEQFF	TGTGCCAGCAGCCTTAGGGAGGGGGTTGAGCAGTTCTTC
-	TRBV7-9	13	TRBJ2-5	-	CASSRLDRETQYF	TGTGCCAGCAGCCGACTTGACAGGGAGACCCAGTACTTC
-	TRBV7-3	14	TRBJ1-1	-	CASSSGALASEAFF	TGTGCCAGCAGCTCCGGGGCACTTGCCAGCGAAGCTTTCTTT
-	TRBV19	15	TRBJ1-5	many	CASSGAPYSNQPQHF	TGTGCCAGTAGTGGGGCACCTTATAGCAATCAGCCCCAGCATTTT
-	TRBV20-1	11	TRBJ2-1	many	CSAQGYNEQFF	TGCAGTGCTCAGGGGTACAATGAGCAGTTCTTC
-	TRBV7-2	13	TRBJ1-2	-	CASSVSGSSGYTF	TGTGCCAGCAGCGTTAGCGGGAGCTCTGGCTACACCTTC
-	TRBV6-5	14	TRBJ2-5	-	CASRNWGYKETQDF	TGTGCCAGCAGAAACTGGGGCTATAAAGAGACCCAGGACTTC
TRBD1	TRBV5-1	15	TRBJ2-3	many	CASSSDRAGGDTQYF	TGCGCCAGCAGTTCGGACAGGGCCGGGGGAGATACGCAGTATTTT
-	TRBV9	16	TRBJ2-7	-	CASNVEGGVRPYEQYF	TGTGCCAGCAATGTAGAGGGGGGGGTTCGACCCTACGAGCAGTACTTC
TRBD2	TRBV28	15	TRBJ2-5	many	CASSTRTSGTETQYF	TGTGCCAGCAGTACCAGGACTAGCGGGACTGAGACCCAGTACTTC
-	TRBV5-6	12	TRBJ1-2	few	CASSVRKYGYTF	TGTGCCAGCAGCGTGAGGAAGTATGGCTACACCTTC